This T cell receptor beta chain was found in a study of blood T cell repertoires in COVID-19. Study overall: COVID-19 samples collected from the United States, Italy and Spain covered acute and convalescent phases. The analysed material was cDNA or gDNA that came from T cells, B-cell-depleted T cells, or PBMCs.

With 4 bases clipped from V and 8 bases from J, the junction kept 6 bases outside the gene matches. There are 13 residues in the CDR3. Germline V CDR1 and CDR2: LGHDT, YNNKEL (reference sequence). Generated by immunoSEQ multiplex PCR, the TCRdb table keeps only in-frame clones and is missing some. In the table there are some 240,000 clones, 89% of which are singletons. The chain links TRBV3-1 (or the pseudogene TRBV3-2) to TRBJ2-3, with 7 bases identical to TRBD2. This TCR derives from a woman aged 40 to 50 who had recovered from COVID-19. The sample comprised peripheral blood. CDR3 in DNA: TGTGCCAGCAGCCGGAATGGGGGGGGTACGCAGTATTTT. Its translation: CASSRNGGGTQYF.